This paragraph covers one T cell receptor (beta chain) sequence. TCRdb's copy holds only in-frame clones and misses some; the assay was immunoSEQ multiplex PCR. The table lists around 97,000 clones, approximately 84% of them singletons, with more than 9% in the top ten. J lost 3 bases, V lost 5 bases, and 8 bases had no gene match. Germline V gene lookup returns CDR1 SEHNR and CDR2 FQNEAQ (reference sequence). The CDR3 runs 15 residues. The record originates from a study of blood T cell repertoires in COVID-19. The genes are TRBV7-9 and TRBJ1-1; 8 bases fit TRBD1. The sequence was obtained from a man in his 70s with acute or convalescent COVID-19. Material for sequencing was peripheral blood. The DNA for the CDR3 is TGTGCCAGCAGCAGACAGGGGTTAGGGGACACTGAAGCTTTCTTT. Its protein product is CASSRQGLGDTEAFF.